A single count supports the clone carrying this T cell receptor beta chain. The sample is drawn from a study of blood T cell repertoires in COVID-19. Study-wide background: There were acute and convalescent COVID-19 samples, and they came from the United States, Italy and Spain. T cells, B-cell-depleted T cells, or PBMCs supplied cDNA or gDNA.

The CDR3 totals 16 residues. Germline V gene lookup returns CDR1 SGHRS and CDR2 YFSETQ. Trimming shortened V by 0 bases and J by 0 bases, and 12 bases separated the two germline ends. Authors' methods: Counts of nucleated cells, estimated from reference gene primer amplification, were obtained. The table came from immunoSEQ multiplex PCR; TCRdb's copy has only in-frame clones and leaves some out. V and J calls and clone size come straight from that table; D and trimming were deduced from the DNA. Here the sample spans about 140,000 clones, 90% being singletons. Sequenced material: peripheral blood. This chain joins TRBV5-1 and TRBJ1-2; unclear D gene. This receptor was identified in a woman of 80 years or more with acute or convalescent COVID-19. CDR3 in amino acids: CASSLVDGVTNYGYTF. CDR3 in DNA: TGCGCCAGCAGCTTGGTGGACGGGGTGACTAACTATGGCTACACCTTC.